There are many counts of the clone carrying this TCR beta chain. What it recognizes is unknown. The read terminates 3 residues ahead of where the CDR3 ends, so the germline J gene completes it. Equal genomic DNA amounts from CVID and control samples were sequenced. The assay was immunoSEQ multiplex PCR, and TCRdb's table has in-frame clones only and misses some. Altogether about 39,000 clones were found in the sample, and no singletons occur. The data derive from a study of T cell clonality in common variable immunodeficiency. Notes on the study in general: In common variable immunodeficiency, TCR beta chains reportedly carried fewer deletions and N-nucleotide insertions. CVID subjects shared fewer TCRbeta clones than healthy controls did. CVID subjects had higher TCRbeta clonality than healthy controls, most marked in about a third.

Germline-derived CDR1 and CDR2 are SGHRS and YFSETQ. Trimming removed 0 bases at V and 0 bases at J, with 11 bases between. The CDR3 covers 16 residues. The chain has TRBV5-1 and TRBJ2-3, with TRBD1 as a possible D gene (6 bases). This TCR came from a person between 18 and 70 years old in good health. The sample taken for sequencing was peripheral blood mononuclear cells. The covered CDR3 bases are TGCGCCAGCAGCTTGGGGGGGCTTGCTAGCACAGATACG. Translating it yields CASSLGGLASTDT. The full CDR3 is CASSLGGLASTDTQYF.